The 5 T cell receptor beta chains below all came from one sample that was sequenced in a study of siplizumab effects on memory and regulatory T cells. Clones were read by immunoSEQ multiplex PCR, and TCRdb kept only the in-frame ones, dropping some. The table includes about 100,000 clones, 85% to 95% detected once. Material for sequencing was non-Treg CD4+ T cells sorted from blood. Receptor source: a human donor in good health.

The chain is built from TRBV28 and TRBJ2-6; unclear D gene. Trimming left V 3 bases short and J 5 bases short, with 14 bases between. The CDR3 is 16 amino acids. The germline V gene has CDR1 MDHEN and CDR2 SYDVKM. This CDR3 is CASSFVSSSWANVLTF. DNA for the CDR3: TGTGCCAGCAGTTTTGTATCGTCTTCTTGGGCCAACGTCCTGACTTTC.

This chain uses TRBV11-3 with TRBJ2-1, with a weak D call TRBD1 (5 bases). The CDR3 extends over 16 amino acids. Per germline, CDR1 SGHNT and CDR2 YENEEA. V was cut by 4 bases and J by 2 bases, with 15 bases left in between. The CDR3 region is CASSSLDSATYNEQFF. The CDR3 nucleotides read TGTGCCAGCAGCTCCCTAGACAGCGCGACCTACAATGAGCAGTTCTTC.

CDR3 bases: TGTGCCATCAGTGAGTTCCTCGCTTCCTCACAAGAGACCCAGTACTTC. It encodes CAISEFLASSQETQYF. The V and J genes are TRBV10-3 and TRBJ2-5; D gene uncertain. Trimming shortened V by 1 base and J by 2 bases, and 14 bases separated the two germline ends. Per germline, CDR1 ENHRY and CDR2 SYGVKD. The CDR3 has 16 amino acids.

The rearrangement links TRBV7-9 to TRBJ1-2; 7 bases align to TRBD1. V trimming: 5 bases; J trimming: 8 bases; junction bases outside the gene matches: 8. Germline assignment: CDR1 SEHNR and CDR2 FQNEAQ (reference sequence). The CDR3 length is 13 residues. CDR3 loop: CASSPDRAFGYTF. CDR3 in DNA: TGTGCCAGCAGCCCCGACAGGGCCTTCGGCTACACCTTC.

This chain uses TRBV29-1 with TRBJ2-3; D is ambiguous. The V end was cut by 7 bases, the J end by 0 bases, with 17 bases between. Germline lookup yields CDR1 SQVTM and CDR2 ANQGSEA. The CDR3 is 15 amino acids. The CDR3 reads CSAGRVKTSTDTQYF. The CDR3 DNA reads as TGCAGCGCCGGACGCGTTAAGACTAGCACAGATACGCAGTATTTT.